Listed here are 28 T cell receptor beta chains from one sample, sequenced in a study of T-cell memory formation after mild COVID-19. TCRdb reprocessed the 5' RACE reads with MiXCR, giving one entry per CDR3 protein. Of 300,000 to 400,000 distinct CDR3 sequences listed, roughly 13% are singletons. Sequencing was carried out using PBMCs or a T cell subset sorted from them (not recorded which). The receptors derive from a man aged 18 to 35 who had mild COVID-19 (a few samples of this study predate the infection). Cell type and time point are not known.

This clonotype was seen a handful of times. The gene calls are TRBV6-2 or TRBV6-3 and TRBJ2-2, with TRBD2 as a possible D gene (5 bases). The CDR3 runs to 17 residues. Germline-derived CDR1 and CDR2 are MNHEY and SVGEGT. The germline V and J ends were trimmed by 8 bases and 0 bases, with 19 bases remaining between them. In DNA form, the CDR3 reads TGTGCCAGCTCGTGGAATAGCGACGGCGCGAACACCGGGGAGCTGTTTTTT. As protein: CASSWNSDGANTGELFF.

A few counts support this clonotype. The chain joins TRBV5-1 to TRBJ1-2; a weak D match, TRBD1 (6 bases). With 4 bases removed from V and 6 bases from J, the gap between germline ends came to 19 bases. Germline-derived CDR1 and CDR2 are SGHRS and YFSETQ. This CDR3 region has 15 residues. CDR3 in amino acids: CASSRRDTQYDGYTF. Here the CDR3 DNA reads TGCGCCAGCAGCCGCCGGGACACCCAGTATGATGGCTACACCTTC.

The chain employs TRBV12-3 or TRBV12-4 and TRBJ1-1; no reliable D call. V lost 3 bases and J 4 bases, leaving 15 bases between the germline ends. This CDR3 has 15 residues. CDR3 sequence: CASSFTGRGATEAFF. CDR3 bases: TGTGCCAGCAGTTTTACCGGCCGGGGAGCCACTGAAGCTTTCTTT.

About this clonotype itself: Possible read error: a much larger clone is one base away. This chain connects TRBV14 to TRBJ2-1; no reliable D call. The germline V and J ends were trimmed by 0 bases and 6 bases, with 0 bases remaining between them. The CDR3 sequence is 11 residues long. The germline CDR1 and CDR2 sequences are SGHDN and FVKESK. The CDR3 protein is CASSQDNEQFF. The CDR3 coding sequence is TGTGCCAGCAGCCAAGACAATGAGCAGTTCTTC.

This clonotype showed up many times. The rearrangement links TRBV5-1 to TRBJ2-7; unclear D gene. V was cut by 4 bases and J by 4 bases, with 15 bases left in between. Germline loops: CDR1 SGHRS, CDR2 YFSETQ. The CDR3 runs 14 residues. The CDR3 DNA reads TGCGCCAGCAGCCCCTTAGGACCGTTTTACGAGCAGTACTTC. Translating gives CASSPLGPFYEQYF.

V gene TRBV5-1 combines with J gene TRBJ2-5; D tentatively fits TRBD1 or TRBD2 (5 bases each). The V gene lost 0 bases and the J gene lost 4 bases, with 13 bases spanning the gap. This CDR3 has 15 residues. Germline lookup yields CDR1 SGHRS and CDR2 YFSETQ. For the CDR3, the DNA is TGCGCCAGCAGCTTGGGTCTAGGGGACGGAGAGACCCAGTACTTC. Protein sequence: CASSLGLGDGETQYF.

This clonotype was observed many times. The chain carries TRBV11-2 and TRBJ2-7; D call uncertain. CDR1 SGHAT and CDR2 FQNNGV come from the germline V gene. This CDR3 has 13 amino acids. Trimming took 1 base from V and 4 from J, leaving 8 bases between them. CDR3 DNA: TGTGCCAGCAGCTTAGTCGTCGGATACGAGCAGTACTTC. Amino acids: CASSLVVGYEQYF.

The sample holds a few counts of this clonotype. J is TRBJ1-5 and V is TRBV6-2 or TRBV6-3, with D perhaps matching TRBD1 (5 bases). V lost 8 bases to trimming and J lost 4 bases, with 12 bases between them. Looked up from germline, CDR1 is MNHEY and CDR2 is SVGEGT. This CDR3 has 13 amino acids. CDR3 protein: CASSQGMNQPQHF. In DNA form, the CDR3 reads TGTGCCAGCTCCCAGGGTATGAATCAGCCCCAGCATTTT.

The CDR3 DNA reads TGTGCCAGCAGCTTTCTAGGGGGCACGCAGTATTTT. It encodes CASSFLGGTQYF. The V and J genes are TRBV7-3 and TRBJ2-3; 7 bases are a match to TRBD1. This CDR3 has 12 residues. From germline, CDR1 is SGHTA and CDR2 FQGTGA. Losses at the gene ends were 3 bases for V and 9 bases for J; bases not matched to a gene: 3.

The rearrangement joins TRBV20-1 to TRBJ2-1; the match to TRBD2 covers 11 bases. The junction had 13 bases not matched to a gene; V was cut back by 0 bases and J by 6 bases. Germline CDR1 and CDR2: DFQATT and SNEGSKA (reference sequence). The CDR3 totals 18 residues. The CDR3 sequence is CSARDPLAGGLRRNEQFF. The CDR3 nucleotides are TGCAGTGCTAGAGATCCGCTAGCGGGGGGCCTACGCCGCAATGAGCAGTTCTTC.

This clonotype showed up just a few times. The chain carries TRBV6-2 or TRBV6-3 and TRBJ2-7; the D gene is possibly TRBD1 (6 bases). Trimming stripped 2 bases from V and 4 bases from J, with 15 bases between. This CDR3 is built from 15 residues. CDR1 is MNHEY, CDR2 SVGEGT, per germline. The CDR3 DNA reads as TGTGCCAGCAGTTACGGGGGCGCCGGCATGTACGAGCAGTACGTC. Translating it yields CASSYGGAGMYEQYV.

This chain links TRBV10-2 with TRBJ1-5, with D unclear. There are 13 residues in the CDR3. Germline CDR1 WSHSY, CDR2 SAAADI. V was clipped by 4 bases and J by 0 bases, with 4 bases between them. The CDR3 nucleotides read TGCGCCAGCAGTGTGAATAGCAATCAGCCCCAGCATTTT. Its protein product is CASSVNSNQPQHF.

This chain uses TRBV7-2 with TRBJ2-5; TRBD2 might be the D (6 bases). CDR3 size: 15 residues. V lost 5 bases and J lost 5, with 18 bases in between. The V gene's germline CDR1 is SGHTA and CDR2 FQGNSA. CDR3 region: CASSNNRARGETQYF. The CDR3, as DNA: TGTGCCAGCAGCAACAACCGGGCCCGGGGGGAGACCCAGTACTTC.

The chain uses TRBV7-2 and TRBJ1-1; 7 nucleotides align to TRBD1. The J segment lost 5 bases and the V segment lost 4 bases, leaving 19 bases of the junction unmatched. In germline, CDR1 is SGHTA, CDR2 FQGNSA. This CDR3 contains 18 residues. CDR3 residues: CASSSDRDSGWRGTEAFF. Here the CDR3 DNA reads TGTGCCAGCAGCTCAGATCGGGACAGTGGATGGCGCGGAACTGAAGCTTTCTTT.

This clonotype was observed a handful of times. V and J are TRBV7-2 and TRBJ2-3; D tentatively reads TRBD1 or TRBD2 (6 bases each). Trimming left V 4 bases short and J 9 bases short, with 23 bases between. Germline V gives CDR1 SGHTA, CDR2 FQGNSA. The CDR3 has 16 residues. The CDR3 bases are TGTGCCAGCAGCTCAGTTACGGGGGCCGCTTTGGGAACGCAGTATTTT. Translation gives CASSSVTGAALGTQYF.

This chain joins TRBV12-3 or TRBV12-4 and TRBJ1-1; no clear D. This CDR3 has 9 residues. V lost 4 bases and J lost 12, with 6 bases in between. The CDR3 loop is CASSSPPFF. DNA of the CDR3: TGTGCCAGCAGTTCTCCGCCTTTCTTT.

The gene calls are TRBV5-1 and TRBJ2-1; 9 positions agree with TRBD1. In germline, CDR1 is SGHRS, CDR2 YFSETQ. This CDR3 region has 15 residues. V shed 3 bases and J 4 bases; nucleotides not matched to a gene: 5. CDR3 region: CASSWGQGTYNEQFF. CDR3 bases: TGCGCCAGCAGCTGGGGACAGGGAACTTACAATGAGCAGTTCTTC.

The genes are TRBV4-1 and TRBJ1-2; maybe TRBD1 (6 bases). Trimming removed 4 bases at V and 8 bases at J, with 20 bases between. Germline V gene sequence: CDR1 MGHRA, CDR2 YSYEKL. The CDR3 has 15 residues. The CDR3 coding sequence is TGCGCCAGCAGCCGAGGAGACAGGTTCCCCATCGGCTACACCTTC. Its protein is CASSRGDRFPIGYTF.

The chain combines TRBV29-1 with TRBJ2-7, with a tentative D call TRBD2 (6 bases). Germline assignment: CDR1 SQVTM and CDR2 ANQGSEA. The CDR3 has 11 amino acids. The V end was cut by 6 bases, the J end by 3 bases, with 9 bases between. The DNA for the CDR3 is TGCAGCGTCCCGCGGGGCTACGAGCAGTACTTC. Translated: CSVPRGYEQYF.

This clonotype was seen a handful of times. The chain combines TRBV2 with TRBJ2-5, with TRBD2 identical over 7 bases. With 8 bases clipped from V and 2 bases from J, the junction kept 11 bases outside the gene matches. In germline, CDR1 is SNHLY, CDR2 FYNNEI. This CDR3 contains 15 residues. The CDR3 here is CASGEQAGPQETQYF. In DNA, the CDR3 is TGTGCCAGCGGAGAACAAGCGGGGCCACAAGAGACCCAGTACTTC.

This clonotype was recorded a few times. This chain joins TRBV29-1 and TRBJ1-2; D call uncertain. CDR1 and CDR2 from the germline V gene are SQVTM and ANQGSEA. Trimming cost V 8 bases and J 3 bases, with 19 bases left between them. The CDR3 extends over 14 amino acids. The CDR3 DNA reads TGCAGCCCGGTTACAGTCCAGGAACACTATGGCTACACCTTC. Its translation: CSPVTVQEHYGYTF.

This clonotype was detected only a few times. This chain joins TRBV3-2 and TRBJ2-7; the table's D call, TRBD2, has no DNA check behind it. TRBV3-2 is noted as a pseudogene. CDR3 length: 15 amino acids. The CDR3 is CASSQTGTAPYEQYV. CDR3 nucleotides: TGTGCCAGCAGCCAGACCGGGACGGCCCCCTACGAGCAGTACGTC.

The V gene is TRBV7-6, the J gene TRBJ2-1, with TRBD2 as a possible D gene (5 bases). The V and J ends lost 2 bases and 8 bases respectively, with 16 bases between them. The CDR3 has 15 residues. Germline CDR1 SGHVS, CDR2 FNYEAQ. CDR3 sequence (DNA): TGTGCCAGCAGCTTAATAGGTTCGGGAATCGATGAGCAGTTCTTC. It yields the protein CASSLIGSGIDEQFF.

This clonotype was counted only a few times. The chain combines TRBV7-2 with TRBJ2-2; 7 bases map to TRBD2. V gave up 0 bases and J gave up 0 bases; unmatched junction bases: 4. CDR1 and CDR2 (germline): SGHTA, FQGNSA. The CDR3 runs to 17 residues. The CDR3 DNA reads as TGTGCCAGCAGCTTAGCCTTCGCGGGAGCGAACACCGGGGAGCTGTTTTTT. Protein product: CASSLAFAGANTGELFF.

The genes are TRBV18 and TRBJ1-5, with TRBD1 identical over 8 bases. CDR1 is KGHSH, CDR2 LQKENI, per germline. This CDR3 region has 15 residues. Germline trimming cut 5 bases from V and 5 bases from J; bases unmatched to any gene: 8. The CDR3 loop is CASSAGQGGYQPQHF. Written as DNA, the CDR3 is TGTGCCAGCTCAGCCGGACAGGGAGGGTATCAGCCCCAGCATTTT.

This clonotype was seen a handful of times. This chain uses TRBV14 with TRBJ2-2, with a possible D match to TRBD2 (6 bases). V shed 4 bases and J shed 5 bases, with 23 bases lying between them. Germline-derived CDR1 and CDR2 are SGHDN and FVKESK. CDR3 length equals 18 residues. CDR3 sequence (DNA): TGTGCCAGCAGCCTGTTCGTCTGGGGCAGGAGGGGAACCGGGGAGCTGTTTTTT. Translation gives CASSLFVWGRRGTGELFF. The variable domain in full, with the rest retrieved from reference TRBV14 and TRBJ2-2, is EAGVTQFPSHSVIEKGQTVTLRCDPISGHDNLYWYRRVMGKEIKFLLHFVKESKQDESGMPNNRFLAERTGGTYSTLKVQPAELEDSGVYFCASSLFVWGRRGTGELFFGEGSRLTVL.

Many counts were recorded for this clonotype. V gene TRBV6-5 combines with J gene TRBJ2-7; weak D call: TRBD1 (5 bases). The CDR3 length is 11 residues. Germline V gene lookup returns CDR1 MNHEY and CDR2 SVGAGI. V was trimmed by 6 bases and J by 3 bases, leaving 6 bases between them. CDR3 region: CASRDNYEQYF. The CDR3 DNA is TGTGCCAGCAGGGACAACTACGAGCAGTACTTC.

The rearrangement uses TRBV5-1 and TRBJ2-5; D is unresolved. V lost 4 bases and J 5 bases, leaving 12 bases between the germline ends. This CDR3 region has 13 residues. Germline loops: CDR1 SGHRS, CDR2 YFSETQ. The DNA of the CDR3 is TGCGCCAGCAGCCCCTTGGTAGGGGAGACCCAGTACTTC. Protein product: CASSPLVGETQYF.